The present T cell receptor (beta chain) was sequenced within a study of a mutant IDH1 vaccine in newly diagnosed glioma (dated by TCRdb to the early 2020s). About the investigation overall: Patients were given eight vaccinations, in weeks 1, 3, 5, 7, 11, 15, 19 and 23, which matched visits V03 through V10. Prior to enrollment, patients had been given standard therapy consisting of radiotherapy alone, temozolomide alone, or radiochemotherapy with temozolomide, with the combination given to most patients. For exploratory analyses, about two dozen treated patients had longitudinal TCRB deep sequencing done wherever samples were available. Peripheral blood samples were drawn at six visits, namely V03 (baseline), V05, V07, V10, V12 and V13. Of the approximately 35 treated patients, approximately 60% were male and around 38% were female, and a mean age of approximately 40 years was recorded. Vaccination was initiated 4-6 weeks after radiotherapy alone, or concurrently with temozolomide cycles in the chemotherapy-containing groups. General conclusions and limits of the study: It was noted by the authors that analyses of patient blood samples could not be reproduced owing to sample limitations. Availability determined which PBMC samples were chosen for TCRB deep sequencing. No apparent relationship was observed between pseudoprogression and alterations in the top peripheral T cell clonotypes detected by TCRB sequencing. Across multiple MHC alleles, vaccine-induced immune responses were seen in 93.3% of patients.

The germline ends are 17 bases apart after V is trimmed by 4 bases and J by 1 base. The CDR3, from cysteine to phenylalanine, totals 17 residues. The CDR3 DNA has 51 bases and is translated from base 1. The germline V gene yields MGHDK for CDR1 and SYGVNS for CDR2. Notes on this clone: The clone's antigen remains unknown. No much larger clonotype is one base removed from it; base qualities were not supplied.

The time point label here, explained by the study, means: week 11, during vaccination. A 20-mer mutant IDH1 peptide at 300 micrograms in Montanide made up each vaccine dose, which was injected subcutaneously together with topical imiquimod. All donors had newly diagnosed IDH1-mutant astrocytomas of WHO grade 3 or 4 that showed loss of nuclear ATRX. The samples were drawn from NOA16, a multicentre, single-arm, open-label phase I trial in Germany that tested a mutant IDH1 peptide vaccine in humans for the first time. Genomic DNA for TCRB sequencing was extracted from EDTA blood using the DNeasy Blood and Tissue Kit. Libraries came from the immunoSEQ multiplex PCR assay. Rearranged TCR beta chain sequences were amplified with the hsTCRB Kit following the manufacturer's protocol. Sequencing of TCRB libraries was carried out on an Illumina MiSeq. In the paper's pipeline: The kit vendor's proprietary platform handled demultiplexing, trimming and gene mapping. The table comes from immuneACCESS by way of TCRdb, which keeps in-frame sequences with V and J called. Part of the clones is missing from these tables; in studies checked, under half for an unresolved V gene and the rest for unknown reasons. D and trimming come from the DNA, and the V and J calls and clone size come from that table. For this sample the table gives some 130,000 clones, of which 80% were detected only once. 5.5% of the sample goes to the ten largest clones.

The sequences come from PBMCs, collected from a glioma patient whose treatment included an IDH1 peptide vaccine. The chain links TRBV25-1 with TRBJ2-1; the D gene remains uncertain. This receptor was taken from a man aged 40-49 years with glioma. The nucleotides read TGTGCCAGCAGTGTCGGATTTCCCCAGATGTCCTACAATGAGCAGTTCTTC. Translated, this is CASSVGFPQMSYNEQFF.